Given below is one T cell receptor beta chain in context. This CDR3 region has 15 residues. Deletions cut 1 base from V and 4 bases from J, with 11 bases between. Germline values: CDR1 MNHEY, CDR2 SVGEGT. The data derive from a study of blood T cell repertoires in COVID-19. Overall study: Acute and convalescent COVID-19 samples came from the United States, Italy and Spain. T cells, B-cell-depleted T cells, or PBMCs provided the cDNA or gDNA that served as material.

Clones were read by immunoSEQ multiplex PCR, and TCRdb kept only the in-frame ones, dropping some. The sample holds 85,000 to 120,000 clones, just under 85% seen once. This clonotype was sampled from a man in his forties with active or convalescent COVID-19. The sample consisted of peripheral blood. J is TRBJ1-5 and V is TRBV6-2 or TRBV6-3; D gene uncertain. CDR3 sequence reads: CASSYLAERNQPQHF. The DNA of the CDR3 is TGTGCCAGCAGTTACTTGGCAGAAAGAAATCAGCCCCAGCATTTT.